This TCR beta chain was captured in a study of Tregs in tolerant kidney transplant recipients. Study conclusions and caveats: Biological reproducibility was not directly addressed in this study.

Thawed PBMCs were FACS-sorted into unstimulated CD4+CD25+CD127- regulatory T cells, CD4+CD25- non-regulatory cells, CD4 and CD8 cells. The CDR3 extends over 8 amino acids. Germline V lookup: CDR1 DFQATT, CDR2 SNEGSKA (reference sequence). Here immunoSEQ multiplex PCR was the method, and the copy in TCRdb shows in-frame clones only, minus some. The table has nearly 95,000 clones, over 85% seen once. This clone was observed a single time. Antigen specificity is unknown. The input for sequencing was CD4+ T cells from blood, taken before the transplant. The source is a human donor who received a combined kidney and bone marrow transplant. The genes are TRBV20-1 and TRBJ2-7, with D hard to call. CDR3: CRYPEQYF. The CDR3 DNA sequence: TGCAGATATCCCGAGCAGTACTTC.